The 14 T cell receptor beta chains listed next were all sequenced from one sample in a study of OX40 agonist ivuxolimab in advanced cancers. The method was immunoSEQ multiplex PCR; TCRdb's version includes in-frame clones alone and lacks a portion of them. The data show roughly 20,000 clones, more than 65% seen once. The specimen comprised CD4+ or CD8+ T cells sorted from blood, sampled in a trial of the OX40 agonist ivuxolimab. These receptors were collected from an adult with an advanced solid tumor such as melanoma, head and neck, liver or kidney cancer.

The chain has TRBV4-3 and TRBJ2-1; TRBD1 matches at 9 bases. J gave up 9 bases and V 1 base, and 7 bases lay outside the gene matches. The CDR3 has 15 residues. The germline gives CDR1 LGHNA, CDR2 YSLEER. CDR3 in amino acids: CASSQAGQGPPEQFF. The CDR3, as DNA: TGCGCCAGCAGCCAAGCGGGACAGGGCCCGCCTGAGCAGTTCTTC.

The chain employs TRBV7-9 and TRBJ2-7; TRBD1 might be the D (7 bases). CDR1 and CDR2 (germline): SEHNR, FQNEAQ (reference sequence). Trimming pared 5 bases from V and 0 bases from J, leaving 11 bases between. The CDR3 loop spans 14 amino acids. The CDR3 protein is CASSRGTASYEQYF. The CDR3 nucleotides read TGTGCCAGCAGCCGGGGGACAGCCTCCTACGAGCAGTACTTC.

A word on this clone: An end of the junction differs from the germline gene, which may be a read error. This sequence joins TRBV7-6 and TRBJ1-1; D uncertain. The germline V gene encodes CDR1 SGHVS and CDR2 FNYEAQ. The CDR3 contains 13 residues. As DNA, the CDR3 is TGTGCCAGCAGCTTAGCAGGGAACGCTGAAGCTTTCTTT. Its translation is CASSLAGNAEAFF.

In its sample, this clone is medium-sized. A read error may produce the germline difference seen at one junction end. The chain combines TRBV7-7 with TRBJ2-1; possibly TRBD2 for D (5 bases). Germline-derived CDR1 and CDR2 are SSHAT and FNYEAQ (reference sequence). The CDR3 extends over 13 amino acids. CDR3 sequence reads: CASSLGSGNEQFF. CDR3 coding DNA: TGTGCTAGCAGCTTAGGATCGGGGAATGAGCAGTTCTTC.

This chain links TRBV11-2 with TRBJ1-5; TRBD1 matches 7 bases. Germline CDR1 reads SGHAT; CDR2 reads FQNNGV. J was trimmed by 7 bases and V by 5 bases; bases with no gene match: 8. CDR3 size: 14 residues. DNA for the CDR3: TGTGCCAGCAGCCCAGGGACAGCCCCGCAGCCCCAGCATTTT. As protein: CASSPGTAPQPQHF.

CDR3 protein: CASSSSLGTDTQYF. In DNA, the CDR3 is TGTGCCAGCAGCTCTTCTCTAGGAACAGATACGCAGTATTTT. This chain joins TRBV7-8 and TRBJ2-3; D unclear. CDR3 length: 14 residues. Germline assignment: CDR1 SGHVS and CDR2 FQNEAQ. V lost 4 bases and J lost 3, with 11 bases in between.

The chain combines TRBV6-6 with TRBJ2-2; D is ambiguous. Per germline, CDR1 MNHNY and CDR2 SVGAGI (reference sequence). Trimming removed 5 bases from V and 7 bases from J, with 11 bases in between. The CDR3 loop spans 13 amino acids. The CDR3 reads CASSPMGNGELFF. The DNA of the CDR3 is TGTGCCAGCAGTCCCATGGGGAACGGGGAGCTGTTTTTT.

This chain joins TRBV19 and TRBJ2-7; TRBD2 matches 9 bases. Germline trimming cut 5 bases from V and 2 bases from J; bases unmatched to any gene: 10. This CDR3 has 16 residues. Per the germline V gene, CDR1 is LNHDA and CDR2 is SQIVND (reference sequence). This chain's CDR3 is CASSPHSGGFPYEQYF. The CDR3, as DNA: TGTGCCAGTAGTCCTCATAGCGGGGGTTTCCCCTACGAGCAGTACTTC. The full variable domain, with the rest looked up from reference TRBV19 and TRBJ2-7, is DGGITQSPKYLFRKEGQNVTLSCEQNLNHDAMYWYRQDPGQGLRLIYYSQIVNDFQKGDIAEGYSVSREKKESFPLTVTSAQKNPTAFYLCASSPHSGGFPYEQYFGPGTRLTVT.

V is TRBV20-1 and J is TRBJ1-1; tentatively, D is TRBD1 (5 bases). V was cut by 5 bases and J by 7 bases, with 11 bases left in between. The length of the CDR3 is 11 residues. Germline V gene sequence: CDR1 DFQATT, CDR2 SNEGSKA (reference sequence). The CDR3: CSAPFGGEAFF. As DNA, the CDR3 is TGCAGTGCTCCCTTCGGGGGTGAAGCTTTCTTT.

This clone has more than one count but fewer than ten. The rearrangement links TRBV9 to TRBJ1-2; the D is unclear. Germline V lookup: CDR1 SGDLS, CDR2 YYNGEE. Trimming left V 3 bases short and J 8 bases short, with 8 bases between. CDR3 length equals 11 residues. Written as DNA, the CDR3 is TGTGCCAGCAGCGGTTTCGAGGGCTACACCTTC. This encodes CASSGFEGYTF.

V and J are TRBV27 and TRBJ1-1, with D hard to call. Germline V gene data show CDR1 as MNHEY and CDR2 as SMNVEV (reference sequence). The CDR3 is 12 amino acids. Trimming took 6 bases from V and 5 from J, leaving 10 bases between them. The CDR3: CASSSLGTEAFF. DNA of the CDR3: TGTGCCAGCAGCTCCCTTGGGACTGAAGCTTTCTTT.

CDR3 amino acids: CASSKGLNTEAFF. Written as DNA, the CDR3 is TGTGCCAGTAGTAAGGGCCTGAACACTGAAGCTTTCTTT. The chain recombines TRBV19 with TRBJ1-1, with D unresolved. The CDR3 runs 13 residues. Germline-derived CDR1 and CDR2 are LNHDA and SQIVND (reference sequence). Trimming left V 4 bases short and J 0 bases short, with 6 bases between.

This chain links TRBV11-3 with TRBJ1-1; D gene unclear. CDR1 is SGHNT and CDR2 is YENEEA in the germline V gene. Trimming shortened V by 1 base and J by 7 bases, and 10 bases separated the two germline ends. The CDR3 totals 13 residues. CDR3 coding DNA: TGTGCCAGCAGCTTAGGAAGTGGGGTTGAAGCTTTCTTT. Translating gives CASSLGSGVEAFF.

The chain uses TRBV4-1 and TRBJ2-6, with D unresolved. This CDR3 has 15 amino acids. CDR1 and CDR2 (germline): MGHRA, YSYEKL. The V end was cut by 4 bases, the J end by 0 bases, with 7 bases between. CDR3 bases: TGCGCCAGCAGCCTTTGGAGCTCTGGGGCCAACGTCCTGACTTTC. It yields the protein CASSLWSSGANVLTF.